This T cell receptor beta chain was recovered during a study of tumour-infiltrating T cells in Burkitt lymphoma. Study at large: Productive clonality predicted overall and progression-free survival.

V lost 6 bases and J 8 bases, leaving 14 bases between the germline ends. This CDR3 spans 12 amino acids. Only in-frame clones appear in the TCRdb table, and some are missing; sequencing was by immunoSEQ multiplex PCR. The sample lists fewer than 20,000 clones; about 77% were seen once. The chain joins TRBV5-3 to TRBJ1-2; the D gene is possibly TRBD1 (5 bases). TRBV5-3 is classed as an ORF, of uncertain function. This TCR derives from a human donor with diffuse large B-cell lymphoma. The specimen sequenced was tumor tissue. CDR3 nucleotide sequence: TGTGCCAGAAAAATGGGGGATGAGGGCTACACCTTC. This encodes CARKMGDEGYTF.